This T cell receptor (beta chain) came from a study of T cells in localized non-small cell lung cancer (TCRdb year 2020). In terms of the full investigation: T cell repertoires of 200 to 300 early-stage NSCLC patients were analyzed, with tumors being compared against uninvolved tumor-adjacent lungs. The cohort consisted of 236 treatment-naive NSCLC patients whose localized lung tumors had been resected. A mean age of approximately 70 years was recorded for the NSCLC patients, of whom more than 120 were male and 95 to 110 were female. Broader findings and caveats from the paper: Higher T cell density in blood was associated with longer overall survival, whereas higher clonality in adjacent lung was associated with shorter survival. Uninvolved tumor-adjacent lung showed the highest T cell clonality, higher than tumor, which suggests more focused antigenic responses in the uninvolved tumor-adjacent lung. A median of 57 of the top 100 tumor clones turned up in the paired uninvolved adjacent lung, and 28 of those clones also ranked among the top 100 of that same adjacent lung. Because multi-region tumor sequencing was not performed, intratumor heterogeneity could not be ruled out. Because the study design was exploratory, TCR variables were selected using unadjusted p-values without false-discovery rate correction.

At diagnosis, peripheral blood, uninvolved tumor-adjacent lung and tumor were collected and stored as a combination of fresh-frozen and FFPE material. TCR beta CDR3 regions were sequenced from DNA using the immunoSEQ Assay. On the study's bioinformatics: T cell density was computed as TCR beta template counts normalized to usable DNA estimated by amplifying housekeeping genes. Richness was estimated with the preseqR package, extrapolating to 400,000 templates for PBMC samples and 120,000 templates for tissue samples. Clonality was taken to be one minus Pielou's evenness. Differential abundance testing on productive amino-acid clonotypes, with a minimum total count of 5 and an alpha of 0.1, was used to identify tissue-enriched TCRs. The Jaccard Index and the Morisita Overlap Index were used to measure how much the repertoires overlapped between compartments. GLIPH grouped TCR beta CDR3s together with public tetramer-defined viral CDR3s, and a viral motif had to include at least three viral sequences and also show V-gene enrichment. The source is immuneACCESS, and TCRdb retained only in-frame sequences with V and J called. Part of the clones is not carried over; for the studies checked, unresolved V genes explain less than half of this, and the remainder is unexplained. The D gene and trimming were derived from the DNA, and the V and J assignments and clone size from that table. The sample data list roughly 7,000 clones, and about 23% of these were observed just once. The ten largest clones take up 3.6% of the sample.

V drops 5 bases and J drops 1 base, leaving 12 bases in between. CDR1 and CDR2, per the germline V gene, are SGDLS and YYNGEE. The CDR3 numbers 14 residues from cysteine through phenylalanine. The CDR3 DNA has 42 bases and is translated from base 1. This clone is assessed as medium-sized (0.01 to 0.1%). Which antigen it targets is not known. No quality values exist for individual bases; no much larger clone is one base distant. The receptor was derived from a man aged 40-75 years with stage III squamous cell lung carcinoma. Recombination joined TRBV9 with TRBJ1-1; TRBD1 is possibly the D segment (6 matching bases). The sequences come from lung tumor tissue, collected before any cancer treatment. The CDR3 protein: CASSGQGRNTEAFF. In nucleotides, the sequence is TGTGCCAGCAGTGGCCAGGGGAGGAACACTGAAGCTTTCTTT.